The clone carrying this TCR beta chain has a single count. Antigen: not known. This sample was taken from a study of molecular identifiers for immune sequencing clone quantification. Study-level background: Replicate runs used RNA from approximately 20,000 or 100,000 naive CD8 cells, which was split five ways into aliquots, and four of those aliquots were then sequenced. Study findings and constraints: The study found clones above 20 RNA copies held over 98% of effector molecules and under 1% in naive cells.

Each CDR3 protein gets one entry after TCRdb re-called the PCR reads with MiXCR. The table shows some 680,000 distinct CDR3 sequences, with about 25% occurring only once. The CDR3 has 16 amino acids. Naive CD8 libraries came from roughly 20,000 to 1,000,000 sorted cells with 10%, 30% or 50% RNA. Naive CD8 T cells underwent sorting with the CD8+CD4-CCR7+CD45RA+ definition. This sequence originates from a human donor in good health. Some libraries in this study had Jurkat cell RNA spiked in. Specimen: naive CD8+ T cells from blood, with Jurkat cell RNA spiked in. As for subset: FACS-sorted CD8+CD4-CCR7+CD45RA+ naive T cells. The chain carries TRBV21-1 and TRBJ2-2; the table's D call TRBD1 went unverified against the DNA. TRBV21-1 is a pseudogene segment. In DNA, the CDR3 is TGTGCCAGCGGACGGAGGACAGGGGGTTACACCGGGGAGCTGTTTTTT. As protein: CASGRRTGGYTGELFF.